This T cell receptor (beta chain) was obtained from a study of shared clonotypes between healthy human individuals. Study-wide context: For every donor, three CD4 naive, three CD4 memory, two CD8 naive and one CD8 memory plates were used. Notes on the study in general: Larger richness was generally estimated for naive than memory subsets.

Points on this clone: Its antigen is currently unknown.

The V gene's germline CDR1 is MNHEY and CDR2 SVGAGI. The trim removed 5 bases at V and 6 bases at J, leaving 10 bases unmatched. The CDR3 extends over 15 amino acids. Genomic DNA of every subset was divided equally among multiple immunoSEQ plates. Sequenced by immunoSEQ multiplex PCR; TCRdb stores in-frame clones only, minus some. Counted here are approximately 720,000 clones, 60% to 80% occurring once; the ten biggest clones make up less than 2%. The study drew all its donors from Caucasian adults living in Nashville, Tennessee. The clonotype comes from a woman in her 30s in good health. The rearrangement joins TRBV6-5 to TRBJ2-5, with 9 positions matching TRBD2. The sample taken for sequencing was memory CD4+ T cells sorted from blood. The subset: CD45RA-negative fraction. The CDR3 sequence: CASSRGSSGRKTQYF. DNA of the CDR3: TGTGCCAGCAGTCGAGGGAGTAGCGGGAGAAAGACCCAGTACTTC.